Sequencing of this T cell receptor (beta chain) was carried out in a study of T-cell reconstitution after alpha-beta-depleted transplantation in children. This clonotype occurred many times. The antigen remains unidentified. The study's findings and limits: Roughly two months post-transplant, alpha-beta T cells reportedly originated from several hundred graft clones that had expanded.

The CDR3 consists of 16 residues. Trimming pared 3 bases from V and 3 bases from J, leaving 17 bases between. Germline V gene sequence: CDR1 DFQATT, CDR2 SNEGSKA (reference sequence). Preparation of the TCRbeta library was carried out with unique molecular identifiers. MiXCR, run by TCRdb on the PCR reads, gives a single entry per CDR3 protein. The sample yields hundreds of thousands of distinct CDR3 sequences, roughly 10% seen once. The sequencing used PBMCs, collected before TCRalphabeta/CD19-depleted stem cell transplant. The genes are TRBV20-1 and TRBJ2-2; D might be TRBD2 (6 bases). The TCR comes from a child younger than 10 with inherited bone marrow failure, due to receive a stem cell transplant. The CDR3 region is CSASSRLGFYTGELFF. The CDR3 DNA sequence: TGCAGTGCTAGCTCCCGACTAGGCTTTTACACCGGGGAGCTGTTTTTT.